This TCR beta chain was captured by sequencing in a study of molecular identifiers for immune sequencing clone quantification. For the study at large: Replicate RNA from roughly 18,000 or 92,000 naive CD8 T cells formed five aliquots; four were sequenced. Broader study findings: For effector cells, clones above 20 RNA copies held over 98% of molecules; for naive cells, under 1%.

The table lists this clonotype with many counts. Its antigen is unidentified. Library preparation followed earlier protocols using designated TCR primers. One entry per CDR3 protein, called by TCRdb with MiXCR from the PCR reads. Here the sample spans tens of thousands of distinct CDR3 sequences, approximately 18% being singletons. Looked up from germline, CDR1 is MNHEY and CDR2 is SMNVEV (reference sequence). The CDR3 is 17 residues long. The V gene end was trimmed by 2 bases and the J gene end by 4 bases; junction bases not matched to a gene: 9. The TCR comes from a human donor in good health. Some libraries in this study had Jurkat cell RNA spiked in. The sample comprised naive CD8+ T cells from blood, with Jurkat cell RNA spiked in. Subset noted: FACS-sorted CD8+CD4-CCR7+CD45RA+ naive T cells. The chain employs TRBV27 and TRBJ2-2, with 8 bases fitting TRBD1. CDR3 protein: CASSLTGQGAITGELFF. The CDR3 DNA reads TGTGCCAGCAGTTTAACGGGTCAGGGGGCTATCACCGGGGAGCTGTTTTTT.